Each of the 25 T cell receptor beta chains below was sequenced from the same sample in a study of blood T cell repertoires in COVID-19. Some clones are missing from TCRdb's copy, which holds only in-frame ones; the method was immunoSEQ multiplex PCR. This repertoire shows fewer than 90,000 clones, about four fifths found once; its top ten account for over 9.5%. Sequencing was performed on peripheral blood. The origin of the receptors is a human donor in a cohort sampled during active COVID-19.

This chain joins TRBV18 and TRBJ2-7; the match to TRBD1 covers 8 bases. The junction had 4 bases not matched to a gene; V was cut back by 3 bases and J by 3 bases. CDR1 KGHSH and CDR2 LQKENI come from the germline V gene. CDR3 length: 14 residues. The CDR3 reads CASSPSRGHYEQYF. CDR3 in DNA: TGTGCCAGCTCACCCTCCAGGGGGCACTACGAGCAGTACTTC.

V usage is TRBV5-1 and J usage is TRBJ2-1; 10 nucleotides line up with TRBD2. V was clipped by 5 bases and J by 7 bases; unmatched bases: 9. This CDR3 is 15 amino acids long. In germline, CDR1 is SGHRS, CDR2 YFSETQ. The CDR3 DNA reads TGCGCCAGCAGACGGAGAGCGGGAGGGGAAAATGAGCAGTTCTTC. The encoded protein is CASRRRAGGENEQFF.

This chain connects TRBV5-1 to TRBJ1-1; 9 bases fit TRBD1. CDR1 and CDR2 from the germline V gene are SGHRS and YFSETQ. CDR3 length: 13 residues. V lost 8 bases to trimming and J lost 1 base; unmatched junction nucleotides: 3. This chain's CDR3 is CASMGQGNTEAFF. The CDR3 coding sequence is TGCGCCAGTATGGGACAGGGGAACACTGAAGCTTTCTTT.

V and J are TRBV7-8 and TRBJ2-1; 7 bases align to TRBD1. V gave up 0 bases and J gave up 10 bases; unmatched junction bases: 6. The CDR3 contains 14 residues. The V gene's germline CDR1 is SGHVS and CDR2 FQNEAQ. CDR3 in DNA: TGTGCCAGCAGCTTAGCGGGACAGTACAGAGAGCAGTTCTTC. Translating gives CASSLAGQYREQFF.

This chain uses TRBV3-1 (or the pseudogene TRBV3-2) with TRBJ2-3; 7 bases map to TRBD2. This CDR3 has 16 amino acids. V lost 4 bases to trimming and J lost 4 bases; unmatched junction nucleotides: 11. Looked up from germline, CDR1 is LGHDT and CDR2 is YNNKEL (reference sequence). DNA for the CDR3: TGTGCCAGCAGCCTATCGAATAGCGGGTTGGCAGATACGCAGTATTTT. Protein sequence: CASSLSNSGLADTQYF.

The chain has TRBV28 and TRBJ2-7, with TRBD1 matching over 8 bases. This CDR3 is built from 15 residues. The germline V gene has CDR1 MDHEN and CDR2 SYDVKM. V shed 6 bases, J shed 4 bases, and the junction held 11 bases outside the gene matches. CDR3 residues: CASSPGQGGWYEQYF. Written as DNA, the CDR3 is TGTGCCAGCAGCCCTGGACAGGGAGGTTGGTACGAGCAGTACTTC.

The rearrangement joins TRBV7-9 to TRBJ2-7; TRBD1 aligns across 9 bases. V shed 3 bases, J shed 6 bases, and the junction held 6 bases outside the gene matches. The germline CDR1 and CDR2 sequences are SEHNR and FQNEAQ (reference sequence). CDR3 length equals 14 residues. The CDR3 region has the DNA TGTGCCAGCAGCTTTTCAGGACAGGGGCCCGAGCAGTACTTC. Translated: CASSFSGQGPEQYF.

J is TRBJ1-2 and V is TRBV20-1, with D unclear. Germline V gene lookup returns CDR1 DFQATT and CDR2 SNEGSKA (reference sequence). The germline V and J ends were trimmed by 6 bases and 2 bases, with 7 bases remaining between them. The CDR3 totals 11 residues. For the CDR3, the DNA is TGCAGTGCCCCTAAAAACTATGGCTACACCTTC. The encoded protein is CSAPKNYGYTF.

The CDR3 loop reads CASSFRAGGPRTGELFF. CDR3 bases: TGTGCCAGCAGCTTCAGAGCGGGGGGGCCCAGGACCGGGGAGCTGTTTTTT. The gene calls are TRBV11-3 and TRBJ2-2, with 10 bases identical to TRBD2. CDR1 and CDR2 (germline): SGHNT, YENEEA. J lost 5 bases, V lost 3 bases, and 9 bases had no gene match. The CDR3 length is 17 residues.

The chain recombines TRBV4-1 with TRBJ2-3, with D unclear. Germline V lookup: CDR1 MGHRA, CDR2 YSYEKL. The CDR3 spans 16 residues. Trimming took 0 bases from V and 4 from J, leaving 14 bases between them. The CDR3 loop reads CASSQDQGLGADTQYF. The DNA of the CDR3 is TGCGCCAGCAGCCAAGATCAAGGTCTAGGCGCAGATACGCAGTATTTT.

The rearrangement uses TRBV6-5 and TRBJ1-2, with D possibly being TRBD1 (6 bases). This CDR3 spans 12 amino acids. Deletions cut 6 bases from V and 5 bases from J, with 10 bases between. The germline CDR1 and CDR2 sequences are MNHEY and SVGAGI. CDR3 DNA sequence: TGTGCCAGCAGGACAGGCTTTTATGGCTACACCTTC. Translated: CASRTGFYGYTF.

The chain is built from TRBV5-1 and TRBJ1-2; D is perhaps TRBD1 (5 bases). CDR1 and CDR2 from the germline V gene are SGHRS and YFSETQ. The germline V and J ends were trimmed by 1 base and 8 bases, with 18 bases remaining between them. The CDR3 is 15 amino acids. CDR3 amino acids: CASSLKDLGTWGYTF. The CDR3 bases are TGCGCCAGCAGCTTGAAGGATTTGGGGACTTGGGGCTACACCTTC.

V usage is TRBV19 and J usage is TRBJ1-4; D ambiguous. The CDR3 sequence is 12 residues long. In germline, CDR1 is LNHDA, CDR2 SQIVND (reference sequence). The V gene lost 7 bases and the J gene lost 4 bases, with 7 bases spanning the gap. In nucleotides, the CDR3 is TGTGCCAGTAAGAGAGGTAATGAAAAACTGTTTTTT. Translating gives CASKRGNEKLFF.

V usage is TRBV6-5 and J usage is TRBJ2-1; 11 nucleotides line up with TRBD2. CDR1 and CDR2 from the germline V gene are MNHEY and SVGAGI. The J segment lost 4 bases and the V segment lost 4 bases, leaving 6 bases of the junction unmatched. This CDR3 comprises 16 residues. CDR3 coding DNA: TGTGCCAGCAGTTTGATAGCGGGAGGGATATACAATGAGCAGTTCTTC. This gives the protein CASSLIAGGIYNEQFF.

V and J are TRBV4-1 and TRBJ1-6; 7 bases fit TRBD1. The trim removed 5 bases at V and 6 bases at J, leaving 16 bases unmatched. CDR1 is MGHRA, CDR2 YSYEKL, per germline. The CDR3 has 18 residues. This CDR3 reads CASSLDPQGGRSNSPLHF. CDR3 nucleotide sequence: TGCGCCAGCAGCTTAGACCCCCAGGGGGGCCGAAGTAATTCACCCCTCCACTTT.

The J gene is TRBJ1-5, the V gene TRBV12-3 or TRBV12-4; TRBD1 might be the D (5 bases). This CDR3 is built from 13 residues. Trimming pared 5 bases from V and 7 bases from J, leaving 12 bases between. The CDR3 region has the DNA TGTGCCAGCAGTGGCTACAGGTTCCAGCCCCAGCATTTT. Its translation: CASSGYRFQPQHF.

The chain joins TRBV5-1 to TRBJ1-3, with 8 bases identical to TRBD1. This CDR3 comprises 16 residues. Losses at the gene ends were 0 bases for V and 7 bases for J; bases not matched to a gene: 9. The germline CDR1 and CDR2 sequences are SGHRS and YFSETQ. Written as DNA, the CDR3 is TGCGCCAGCAGCTTGGGTTTGACAGGGGTCTCTAACACCATATATTTT. It translates to CASSLGLTGVSNTIYF.

This clone has only one observation. The chain recombines TRBV2 with TRBJ1-2, with 8 bases lining up with TRBD1. From germline, CDR1 is SNHLY and CDR2 FYNNEI. Trimming cost V 6 bases and J 4 bases; bases outside gene matches: 4. This CDR3 comprises 13 residues. The CDR3 loop reads CASSGQGGYGYTF. CDR3 nucleotide sequence: TGTGCCAGCAGCGGACAGGGAGGCTATGGCTACACCTTC.

V gene TRBV19 combines with J gene TRBJ1-2; tentative D call: TRBD1 (5 bases). Germline CDR1 LNHDA, CDR2 SQIVND (reference sequence). CDR3 length: 13 residues. V lost 3 bases and J lost 4, with 9 bases in between. The CDR3 nucleotides read TGTGCCAGTAGTATCGGACAAGGCTATGGCTACACCTTC. Translating gives CASSIGQGYGYTF.

The chain carries TRBV7-3 and TRBJ2-7; D possibly corresponds to TRBD2 (7 bases). The CDR3 is 15 amino acids. The germline V and J ends were trimmed by 2 bases and 6 bases, with 17 bases remaining between them. Per germline, CDR1 SGHTA and CDR2 FQGTGA. The CDR3 DNA is TGTGCCAGCAGCTTATCCGGGGGGCGCTTTGTCGAGCAGTACTTC. Its protein product is CASSLSGGRFVEQYF.

The rearrangement links TRBV2 to TRBJ1-2, with 7 bases matching TRBD1. Germline V gene data show CDR1 as SNHLY and CDR2 as FYNNEI. V lost 4 bases to trimming and J lost 4 bases; unmatched junction nucleotides: 6. CDR3 length equals 14 residues. The CDR3 DNA sequence: TGTGCCAGCAGTGTAGGACAGGTGGCCTATGGCTACACCTTC. Translated, it gives CASSVGQVAYGYTF.

Here the CDR3 DNA reads TGTGCCAGCAGTCTATCCGGACTAGCCGCGATGAATGAGCAGTTCTTC. As protein: CASSLSGLAAMNEQFF. The V and J genes are TRBV28 and TRBJ2-1, with TRBD2 matching over 8 bases. The CDR3 is made up of 16 amino acids. The V segment lost 5 bases and the J segment 7 bases; nucleotides outside the gene matches: 13. CDR1 is MDHEN and CDR2 is SYDVKM in the germline V gene. Based on the CDR3 plus reference TRBV28 and TRBJ2-1, the full variable domain is DVKVTQSSRYLVKRTGEKVFLECVQDMDHENMFWYRQDPGLGLRLIYFSYDVKMKEKGDIPEGYSVSREKKERFSLILESASTNQTSMYLCASSLSGLAAMNEQFFGPGTRLTVL.

The rearrangement links TRBV28 to TRBJ2-7; no clear D. V was shortened by 5 bases and J by 4 bases, with 9 bases between the two germline ends. Germline-derived CDR1 and CDR2 are MDHEN and SYDVKM. This CDR3 spans 12 amino acids. CDR3 in amino acids: CASSILGYEQYF. CDR3 nucleotides: TGTGCCAGCAGTATCCTCGGTTACGAGCAGTACTTC. Combining the CDR3 with reference TRBV28 and TRBJ2-7 gives the whole variable domain DVKVTQSSRYLVKRTGEKVFLECVQDMDHENMFWYRQDPGLGLRLIYFSYDVKMKEKGDIPEGYSVSREKKERFSLILESASTNQTSMYLCASSILGYEQYFGPGTRLTVT.

The chain is built from TRBV4-1 and TRBJ2-3, with a weak D call TRBD2 (5 bases). CDR3 length: 15 amino acids. The V end was cut by 3 bases, the J end by 0 bases, with 10 bases between. Germline V gene sequence: CDR1 MGHRA, CDR2 YSYEKL. The CDR3 here is CASSQDSSSTDTQYF. The DNA for the CDR3 is TGCGCCAGCAGCCAGGACTCGTCTAGCACAGATACGCAGTATTTT.

This clone appeared a few times. This rearrangement joins TRBV9 to TRBJ2-7, with D perhaps TRBD2 (5 bases). This CDR3 contains 15 residues. The ends were cut back, 2 bases at V and 1 base at J, with 13 bases in the middle. Germline assignment: CDR1 SGDLS and CDR2 YYNGEE. CDR3 sequence (DNA): TGTGCCAGCAGCGTGGACGGGGTCGGGTCCTACGAGCAGTACTTC. Its protein is CASSVDGVGSYEQYF.